These 26 T cell receptor beta chains share one sample of origin, sequenced in a study of cytomegalovirus exposure and HLA in healthy donors. The primer mix had 60 Vbeta and 13 Jbeta primers. Only in-frame clones appear in the TCRdb table, and some are missing; sequencing was by immunoSEQ multiplex PCR. The table lists tens of thousands of clones, 10% of them singletons. The sample consisted of PBMCs. These receptors all stem from a man in his sixties in good health and CMV-seropositive.

The genes are TRBV14 and TRBJ1-5; the match to TRBD1 covers 10 bases. The CDR3 consists of 20 residues. V shed 0 bases, J shed 6 bases, and the junction held 17 bases outside the gene matches. From germline, CDR1 is SGHDN and CDR2 FVKESK. The CDR3 nucleotides are TGTGCCAGCAGCCAAGATGGGGGGGGACAGGGGATCCGACTCGGTCAGCCCCAGCATTTT. Its translation is CASSQDGGGQGIRLGQPQHF.

This clone was counted a few times. The chain has TRBV10-1 and TRBJ2-3, with TRBD2 as a possible D gene (5 bases). This CDR3 comprises 16 residues. V was pared by 3 bases and J by 0 bases, with 13 bases between. CDR1 WNHNN and CDR2 SYGVQD come from the germline V gene (reference sequence). The CDR3 protein is CASSDARTPSTDTQYF. The DNA for the CDR3 is TGCGCCAGCAGTGACGCTAGGACTCCAAGCACAGATACGCAGTATTTT.

The chain carries TRBV30 and TRBJ1-2; TRBD1 matches 8 bases. CDR1 is GTSNPN and CDR2 is SVGIG in the germline V gene (reference sequence). The CDR3 loop spans 14 amino acids. After removal of 3 bases from V and 8 bases from J, the junction contained 11 bases not matched to a gene. The CDR3 region is CAWRLSGAGGGYTF. CDR3 bases: TGTGCCTGGAGACTGTCGGGAGCAGGGGGCGGCTACACCTTC.

The rearrangement uses TRBV6-1 and TRBJ2-7, with TRBD1 as a possible D gene (5 bases). V was shortened by 0 bases and J by 0 bases, with 9 bases between the two germline ends. CDR3 length equals 15 residues. CDR1 is MNHNS and CDR2 is SASEGT in the germline V gene. The CDR3 spells CASSEAGHTSYEQYV. The CDR3 DNA is TGTGCCAGCAGTGAAGCGGGGCATACCTCCTACGAGCAGTACGTC.

The chain is built from TRBV29-1 and TRBJ1-1; D remains unclear. Germline V gene lookup returns CDR1 SQVTM and CDR2 ANQGSEA. V was shortened by 1 base and J by 6 bases, with 18 bases between the two germline ends. This CDR3 is built from 15 residues. Here the CDR3 reads CSVEGIGPGIPEAFF. The CDR3 DNA sequence: TGCAGCGTTGAAGGAATAGGGCCGGGAATTCCTGAAGCTTTCTTT.

This clone was picked up a small number of times. The chain joins TRBV4-1 to TRBJ2-1, with 8 nucleotides matching TRBD1. Germline trimming cut 1 base from V and 8 bases from J; bases unmatched to any gene: 4. In germline, CDR1 is MGHRA, CDR2 YSYEKL. CDR3 length: 14 residues. The CDR3 loop reads CASSQGTGRYEQFF. CDR3 in DNA: TGCGCCAGCAGCCAAGGGACAGGGAGGTATGAGCAGTTCTTC.

This clone was seen only a few times. V usage is TRBV2 and J usage is TRBJ2-5, with 9 bases fitting TRBD1. Germline-derived CDR1 and CDR2 are SNHLY and FYNNEI. The CDR3 has 14 residues. V trimming: 8 bases; J trimming: 10 bases; junction bases outside the gene matches: 14. Here the CDR3 reads CASVPTGGASIQYF. CDR3 nucleotide sequence: TGTGCCAGCGTTCCAACAGGGGGCGCGAGTATCCAGTACTTC.

The chain carries TRBV11-2 and TRBJ1-1; 9 positions agree with TRBD1. The CDR3 is 14 residues long. Germline trimming cut 2 bases from V and 3 bases from J; bases unmatched to any gene: 1. CDR1 and CDR2 from the germline V gene are SGHAT and FQNNGV. The CDR3 region has the DNA TGTGCCAGCAGCTTATGGGACAGGGACACTGAAGCTTTCTTT. As protein: CASSLWDRDTEAFF. Using reference TRBV11-2 and TRBJ1-1 for the parts outside the CDR3, the full variable domain is EAGVAQSPRYKIIEKRQSVAFWCNPISGHATLYWYQQILGQGPKLLIQFQNNGVVDDSQLPKDRFSAERLKGVDSTLKIQPAKLEDSAVYLCASSLWDRDTEAFFGQGTRLTVV.

The chain uses TRBV28 and TRBJ1-1; no firm D call. Trimming removed 7 bases at V and 8 bases at J, with 11 bases between. Germline loops: CDR1 MDHEN, CDR2 SYDVKM. This CDR3 has 11 residues. The CDR3: CASNLFEEAFF. CDR3 in DNA: TGTGCCAGCAACCTATTCGAAGAAGCTTTCTTT. Full variable domain (rest looked up from reference TRBV28 and TRBJ1-1): DVKVTQSSRYLVKRTGEKVFLECVQDMDHENMFWYRQDPGLGLRLIYFSYDVKMKEKGDIPEGYSVSREKKERFSLILESASTNQTSMYLCASNLFEEAFFGQGTRLTVV.

The chain links TRBV6-1 to TRBJ2-2; 10 bases are shared with TRBD2. This CDR3 contains 15 residues. V dropped 10 bases and J dropped 7; count of bases not matched to a gene: 12. Germline V lookup: CDR1 MNHNS, CDR2 SASEGT. The CDR3 reads CATHVLAGAGGELFF. The CDR3 region has the DNA TGTGCCACCCACGTCCTAGCGGGAGCGGGCGGGGAGCTGTTTTTT.

This clone showed up just a few times. This chain uses TRBV10-3 with TRBJ1-2, with D possibly being TRBD1 (5 bases). V was pared by 8 bases and J by 4 bases, with 20 bases between. The germline V gene has CDR1 ENHRY and CDR2 SYGVKD. The CDR3 is 15 residues long. The CDR3, as DNA: TGTGCCATCTCCCAGATGGGGGGACTATCCTATGGCTACACCTTC. As protein: CAISQMGGLSYGYTF.

V usage is TRBV7-3 and J usage is TRBJ1-2; perhaps TRBD1 as D (5 bases). Germline V gene sequence: CDR1 SGHTA, CDR2 FQGTGA. The V end lost 5 bases, the J end lost 7 bases, and 14 bases lay between the germline ends. The CDR3 has 13 residues. This chain's CDR3 is CASSLRGTGGYTF. CDR3 nucleotide sequence: TGTGCCAGCAGCCTACGGGGGACGGGTGGCTACACCTTC.

The sample holds a few counts of this clone. This chain links TRBV18 with TRBJ1-2, with 7 bases lining up with TRBD1. With 6 bases clipped from V and 3 bases from J, the junction kept 4 bases outside the gene matches. The V gene's germline CDR1 is KGHSH and CDR2 LQKENI. CDR3 length: 13 residues. The CDR3 DNA sequence: TGTGCCAGCTCCCGACAGGGCGACTATGGCTACACCTTC. Residues: CASSRQGDYGYTF.

This clone has a handful of counts. CDR3 bases: TGTGCCAGCAGCGGGGGAGGGGCCGGGGGCTACACCTTC. Protein: CASSGGGAGGYTF. This chain links TRBV5-6 with TRBJ1-2; TRBD1 is a possible D gene (5 bases). The germline CDR1 and CDR2 sequences are SGHDT and YYEEEE. The CDR3 length is 13 residues. Trimming took 4 bases from V and 8 from J, leaving 15 bases between them.

This clone has just a few counts. The chain combines TRBV29-1 with TRBJ1-2, with D possibly matching TRBD1 (5 bases). CDR1 SQVTM and CDR2 ANQGSEA come from the germline V gene. V lost 7 bases to trimming and J lost 8 bases, with 14 bases between them. The CDR3 length is 11 residues. The CDR3 loop reads CSAQGSEGYTF. In nucleotides, the CDR3 is TGCAGCGCTCAGGGCTCGGAAGGCTACACCTTC.

This clone has more than one count but fewer than ten. The chain employs TRBV5-1 and TRBJ1-5, with 7 positions matching TRBD1. This CDR3 has 17 amino acids. The ends lost 0 bases at V and 5 bases at J; junction bases unmatched: 11. The germline gives CDR1 SGHRS, CDR2 YFSETQ. CDR3 in amino acids: CASSLDPPQGGDQPQHF. The CDR3 DNA reads as TGCGCCAGCAGCTTGGATCCCCCCCAGGGGGGAGATCAGCCCCAGCATTTT.

The chain joins TRBV19 to TRBJ1-4; no clear D. Trimming cost V 2 bases and J 0 bases, with 7 bases left between them. Per germline, CDR1 LNHDA and CDR2 SQIVND (reference sequence). CDR3 length: 15 amino acids. In nucleotides, the CDR3 is TGTGCCAGTAGTATAATGGCCGCAACTAATGAAAAACTGTTTTTT. This encodes CASSIMAATNEKLFF.

This clone has just a few counts. The rearrangement uses TRBV30 and TRBJ1-6, with D tentatively TRBD1 (5 bases). Germline CDR1 and CDR2: GTSNPN and SVGIG (reference sequence). V lost 7 bases, J lost 7 bases, and 14 bases lay in between. The CDR3 is 13 amino acids. The CDR3 here is CAYLTVQNSPLHF. CDR3 in DNA: TGTGCCTACCTGACAGTACAGAATTCACCCCTCCACTTT.

The chain carries TRBV19 and TRBJ1-2; 7 bases are shared with TRBD1. V lost 6 bases to trimming and J lost 8 bases; unmatched junction nucleotides: 9. Germline lookup yields CDR1 LNHDA and CDR2 SQIVND (reference sequence). The CDR3 contains 13 residues. CDR3 bases: TGTGCCAGTAGCAATTACAGGGGTGGAGGCTACACCTTC. It codes for CASSNYRGGGYTF.

The rearrangement links TRBV10-2 to TRBJ1-3; perhaps TRBD1 as D (6 bases). The CDR3 is 14 amino acids. The V gene's germline CDR1 is WSHSY and CDR2 SAAADI. With 3 bases removed from V and 5 bases from J, the gap between germline ends came to 11 bases. The CDR3 bases are TGCGCCAGCAGTGATACAGGGACAAGAAACACCATATATTTT. Protein: CASSDTGTRNTIYF.

This clone came up a few times. In DNA, the CDR3 is TGTGCCAGCATTGGGGCAGAAAAGAACACTGAAGCTTTCTTT. This translates into CASIGAEKNTEAFF. The rearrangement links TRBV6-1 to TRBJ1-1; D is possibly TRBD1 (5 bases). Germline loops: CDR1 MNHNS, CDR2 SASEGT. The V end lost 7 bases, the J end lost 1 base, and 13 bases lay between the germline ends. The CDR3 contains 14 residues.

This clone was counted between two and nine times. V and J are TRBV7-6 and TRBJ2-1; 14 bases agree with TRBD2. Germline trimming cut 3 bases from V and 6 bases from J; bases unmatched to any gene: 7. CDR1 and CDR2 from the germline V gene are SGHVS and FNYEAQ. The CDR3 spans 17 residues. The chain's CDR3 is CASSFQGLAGEGNEQFF. The CDR3 DNA reads as TGTGCCAGCAGCTTTCAGGGACTAGCGGGAGAAGGCAATGAGCAGTTCTTC. The entire variable domain, with the rest obtained from reference TRBV7-6 and TRBJ2-1, is as follows: GAGVSQSPRYKVTKRGQDVALRCDPISGHVSLYWYRQALGQGPEFLTYFNYEAQQDKSGLPNDRFSAERPEGSISTLTIQRTEQRDSAMYRCASSFQGLAGEGNEQFFGPGTRLTVL.

This clone was counted only a few times. The chain carries TRBV5-6 and TRBJ2-2; perhaps TRBD2 as D (5 bases). V shed 2 bases and J shed 0 bases, with 11 bases lying between them. This CDR3 has 16 amino acids. CDR1 is SGHDT and CDR2 is YYEEEE in the germline V gene. The CDR3 sequence: CASSFSGIANTGELFF. The CDR3 DNA is TGTGCCAGCAGCTTCTCGGGGATCGCGAACACCGGGGAGCTGTTTTTT.

A few counts support this clone. V and J are TRBV11-2 and TRBJ1-2; no definite D call. V was clipped by 4 bases and J by 0 bases, with 12 bases between them. The CDR3 contains 15 residues. Germline values: CDR1 SGHAT, CDR2 FQNNGV. The CDR3 sequence: CASSSRFTTNYGYTF. Written as DNA, the CDR3 is TGTGCCAGCAGCTCCCGTTTTACAACTAACTATGGCTACACCTTC.

On this clone itself: The sample carries other DNA sequences with the same CDR3. This chain joins TRBV4-2 and TRBJ1-2; no clear D gene. V was trimmed by 1 base and J by 7 bases, leaving 13 bases between them. This CDR3 is 14 amino acids long. Germline V gives CDR1 LGHNA, CDR2 YNFKEQ. The CDR3, as DNA: TGTGCCAGCAGCCAAGTCGCGGCAACTGGTGGCTACACCTTC. It yields the protein CASSQVAATGGYTF.

The V call is TRBV19, the J call TRBJ1-4, with a tentative D call TRBD1 (6 bases). Germline assignment: CDR1 LNHDA and CDR2 SQIVND (reference sequence). CDR3 length equals 15 residues. Trimming stripped 4 bases from V and 3 bases from J, with 12 bases between. The CDR3 DNA reads TGTGCCAGTAGTACTACAGGGAGTTCTAATGAAAAACTGTTTTTT. Residues: CASSTTGSSNEKLFF.